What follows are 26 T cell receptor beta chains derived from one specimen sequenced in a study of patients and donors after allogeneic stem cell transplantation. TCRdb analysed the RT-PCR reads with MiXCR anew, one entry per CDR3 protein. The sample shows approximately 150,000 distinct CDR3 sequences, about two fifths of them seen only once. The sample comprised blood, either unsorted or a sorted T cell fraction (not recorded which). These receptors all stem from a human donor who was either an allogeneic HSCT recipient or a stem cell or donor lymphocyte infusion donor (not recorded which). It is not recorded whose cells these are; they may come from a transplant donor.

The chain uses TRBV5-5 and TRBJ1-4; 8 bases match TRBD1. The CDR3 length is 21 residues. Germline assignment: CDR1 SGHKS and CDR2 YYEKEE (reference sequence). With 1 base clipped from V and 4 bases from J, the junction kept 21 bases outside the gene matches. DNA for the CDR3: TGTGCCAGCAGCTTGTTTTCCTCTCAGGGGGCTACCAGCCGTATTAATGAAAAACTGTTTTTT. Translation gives CASSLFSSQGATSRINEKLFF.

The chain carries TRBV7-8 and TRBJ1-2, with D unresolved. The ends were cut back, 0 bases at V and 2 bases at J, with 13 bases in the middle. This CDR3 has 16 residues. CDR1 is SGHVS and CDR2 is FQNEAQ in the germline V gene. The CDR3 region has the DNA TGTGCCAGCAGCTTAGCGCGGGGAGAGTCAAACTATGGCTACACCTTC. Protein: CASSLARGESNYGYTF.

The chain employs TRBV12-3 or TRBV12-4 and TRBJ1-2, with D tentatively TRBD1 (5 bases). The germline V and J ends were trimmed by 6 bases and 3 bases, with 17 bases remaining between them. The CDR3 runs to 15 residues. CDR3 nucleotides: TGTGCCAGCAGCCCGATTTTGCTGGGGGACTATGGCTACACCTTC. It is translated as CASSPILLGDYGYTF.

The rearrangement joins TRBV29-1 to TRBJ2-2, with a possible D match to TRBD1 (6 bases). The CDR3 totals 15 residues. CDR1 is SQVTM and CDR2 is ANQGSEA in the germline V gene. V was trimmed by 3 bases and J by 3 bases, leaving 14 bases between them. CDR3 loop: CSVEGQGSDTGELFF. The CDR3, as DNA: TGCAGCGTTGAGGGCCAGGGGTCGGACACCGGGGAGCTGTTTTTT.

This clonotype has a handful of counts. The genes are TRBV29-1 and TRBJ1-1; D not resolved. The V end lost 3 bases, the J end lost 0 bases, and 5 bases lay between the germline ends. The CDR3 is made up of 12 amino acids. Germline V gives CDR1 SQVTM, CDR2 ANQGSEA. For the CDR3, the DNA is TGCAGCGTTGAGATCATGAACACTGAAGCTTTCTTT. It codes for CSVEIMNTEAFF. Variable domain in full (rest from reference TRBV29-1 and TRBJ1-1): SAVISQKPSRDICQRGTSLTIQCQVDSQVTMMFWYRQQPGQSLTLIATANQGSEATYESGFVIDKFPISRPNLTFSTLTVSNMSPEDSSIYLCSVEIMNTEAFFGQGTRLTVV.

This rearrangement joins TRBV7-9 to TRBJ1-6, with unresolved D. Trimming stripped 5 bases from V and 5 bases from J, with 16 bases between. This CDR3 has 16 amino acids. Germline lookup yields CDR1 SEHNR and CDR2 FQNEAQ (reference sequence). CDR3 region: CASSPGWGYHNSPLHF. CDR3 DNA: TGTGCCAGCAGCCCAGGATGGGGATACCATAATTCACCCCTCCACTTT. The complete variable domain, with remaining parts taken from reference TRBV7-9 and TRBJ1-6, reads DTGVSQNPRHKITKRGQNVTFRCDPISEHNRLYWYRQTLGQGPEFLTYFQNEAQLEKSRLLSDRFSAERPKGSFSTLEIQRTEQGDSAMYLCASSPGWGYHNSPLHFGNGTRLTVT.

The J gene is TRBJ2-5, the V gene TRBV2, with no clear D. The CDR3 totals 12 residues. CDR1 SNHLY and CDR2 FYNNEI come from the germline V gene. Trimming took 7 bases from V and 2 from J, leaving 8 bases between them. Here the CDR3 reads CASKAGQETQYF. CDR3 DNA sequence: TGTGCCAGCAAGGCTGGACAAGAGACCCAGTACTTC.

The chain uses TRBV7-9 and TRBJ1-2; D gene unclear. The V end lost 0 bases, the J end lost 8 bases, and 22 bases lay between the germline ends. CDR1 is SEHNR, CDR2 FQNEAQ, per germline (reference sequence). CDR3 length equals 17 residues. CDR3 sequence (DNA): TGTGCCAGCAGCTTAGCAAATTGGGCTACACTCCTACGCGGCTACACCTTC. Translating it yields CASSLANWATLLRGYTF.

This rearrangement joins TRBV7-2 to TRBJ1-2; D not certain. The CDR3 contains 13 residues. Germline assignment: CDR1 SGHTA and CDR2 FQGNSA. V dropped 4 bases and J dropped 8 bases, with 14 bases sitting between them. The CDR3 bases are TGTGCCAGCAGCTCCCCGAGCGAGGACGGCTACACCTTC. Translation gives CASSSPSEDGYTF.

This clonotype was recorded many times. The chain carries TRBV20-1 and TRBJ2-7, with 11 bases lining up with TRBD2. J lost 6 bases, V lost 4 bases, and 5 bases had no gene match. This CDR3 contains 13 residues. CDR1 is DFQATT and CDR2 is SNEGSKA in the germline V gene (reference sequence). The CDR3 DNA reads TGCAGTGCTATTAGCGGGGGGGCAATCGAGCAGTACGTC. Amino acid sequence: CSAISGGAIEQYV.

The CDR3 coding sequence is TGTGCCACCAGTGACGGACAGGGGCGGAATCAGCCCCAGCATTTT. This encodes CATSDGQGRNQPQHF. The V gene is TRBV24-1, the J gene TRBJ1-5, with 9 nucleotides matching TRBD1. J gave up 4 bases and V 4 bases, and 4 bases lay outside the gene matches. The CDR3 extends over 15 amino acids. CDR1 KGHDR and CDR2 SFDVKD come from the germline V gene.

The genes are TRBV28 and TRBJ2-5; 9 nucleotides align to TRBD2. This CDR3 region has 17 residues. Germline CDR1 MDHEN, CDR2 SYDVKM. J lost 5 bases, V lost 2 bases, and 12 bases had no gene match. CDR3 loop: CASSLGARGGLVETQYF. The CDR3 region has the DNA TGTGCCAGCAGTTTAGGGGCGCGGGGGGGCCTAGTGGAGACCCAGTACTTC.

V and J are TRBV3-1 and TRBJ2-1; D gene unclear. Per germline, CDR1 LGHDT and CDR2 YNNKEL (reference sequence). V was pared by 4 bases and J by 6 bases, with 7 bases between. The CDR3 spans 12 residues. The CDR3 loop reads CASSPYSNEQFF. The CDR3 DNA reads TGTGCCAGCAGCCCTTACTCCAATGAGCAGTTCTTC.

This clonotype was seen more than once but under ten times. The CDR3 is CASSSRGRIAEAFF. CDR3 bases: TGTGCCAGCAGTTCCAGGGGGCGAATCGCTGAAGCTTTCTTT. This chain connects TRBV28 to TRBJ1-1, with 8 nucleotides matching TRBD1. The CDR3 is 14 amino acids. In germline, CDR1 is MDHEN, CDR2 SYDVKM. V lost 4 bases and J lost 6; bases outside the gene matches: 7.

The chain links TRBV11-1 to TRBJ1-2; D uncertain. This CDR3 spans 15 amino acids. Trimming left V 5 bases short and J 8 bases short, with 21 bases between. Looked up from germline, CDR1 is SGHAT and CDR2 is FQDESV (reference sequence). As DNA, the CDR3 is TGTGCCAGCAGCCCCCTTCCGACGCGAGTTCGGGGCTACACCTTC. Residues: CASSPLPTRVRGYTF.

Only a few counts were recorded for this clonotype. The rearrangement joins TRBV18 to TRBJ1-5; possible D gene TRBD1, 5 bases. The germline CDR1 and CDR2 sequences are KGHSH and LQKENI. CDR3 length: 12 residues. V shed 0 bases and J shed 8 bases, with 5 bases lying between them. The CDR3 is CASSPPGEPQHF. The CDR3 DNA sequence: TGTGCCAGCTCACCACCAGGGGAGCCCCAGCATTTT.

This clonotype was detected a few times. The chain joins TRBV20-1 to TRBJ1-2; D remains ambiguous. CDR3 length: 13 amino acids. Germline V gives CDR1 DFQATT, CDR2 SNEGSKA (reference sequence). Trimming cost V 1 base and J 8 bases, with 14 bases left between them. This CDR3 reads CSARAEVVQGYTF. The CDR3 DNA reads TGCAGTGCTAGAGCCGAAGTAGTCCAGGGCTACACCTTC.

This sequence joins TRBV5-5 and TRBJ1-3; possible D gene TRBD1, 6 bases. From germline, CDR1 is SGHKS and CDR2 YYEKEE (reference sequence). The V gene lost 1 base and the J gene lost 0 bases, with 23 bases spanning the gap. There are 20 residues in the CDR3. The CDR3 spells CASSLYGIGGTQASGNTIYF. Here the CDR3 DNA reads TGTGCCAGCAGCTTGTACGGGATAGGGGGGACACAGGCCTCTGGAAACACCATATATTTT. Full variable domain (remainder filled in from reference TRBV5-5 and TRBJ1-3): DAGVTQSPTHLIKTRGQQVTLRCSPISGHKSVSWYQQVLGQGPQFIFQYYEKEERGRGNFPDRFSARQFPNYSSELNVNALLLGDSALYLCASSLYGIGGTQASGNTIYFGEGSWLTVV.

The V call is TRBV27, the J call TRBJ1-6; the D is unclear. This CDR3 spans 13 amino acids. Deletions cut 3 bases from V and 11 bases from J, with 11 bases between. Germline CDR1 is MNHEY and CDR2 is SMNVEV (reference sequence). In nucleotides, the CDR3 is TGTGCCAGCAGTTTCAGGCAAACTCCACCCCTCCACTTT. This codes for CASSFRQTPPLHF.

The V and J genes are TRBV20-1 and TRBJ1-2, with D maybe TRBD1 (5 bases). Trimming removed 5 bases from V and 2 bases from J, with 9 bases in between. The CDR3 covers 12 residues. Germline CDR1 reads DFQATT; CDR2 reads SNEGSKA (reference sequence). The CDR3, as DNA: TGCAGTGCTTCCGGGACCAACTATGGCTACACCTTC. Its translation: CSASGTNYGYTF.

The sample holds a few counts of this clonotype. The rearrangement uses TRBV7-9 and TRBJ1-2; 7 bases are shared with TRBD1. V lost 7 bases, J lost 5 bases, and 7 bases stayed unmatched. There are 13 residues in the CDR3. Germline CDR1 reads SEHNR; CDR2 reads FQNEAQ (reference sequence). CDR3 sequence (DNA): TGTGCCAGCACTGACAGGGACCCGTATGGCTACACCTTC. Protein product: CASTDRDPYGYTF.

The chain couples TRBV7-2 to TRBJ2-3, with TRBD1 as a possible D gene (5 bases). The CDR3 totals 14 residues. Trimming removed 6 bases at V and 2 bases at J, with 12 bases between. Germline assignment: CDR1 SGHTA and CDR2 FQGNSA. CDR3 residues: CASRPGISTDTQYF. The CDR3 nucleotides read TGTGCCAGCAGGCCAGGGATTTCCACAGATACGCAGTATTTT.

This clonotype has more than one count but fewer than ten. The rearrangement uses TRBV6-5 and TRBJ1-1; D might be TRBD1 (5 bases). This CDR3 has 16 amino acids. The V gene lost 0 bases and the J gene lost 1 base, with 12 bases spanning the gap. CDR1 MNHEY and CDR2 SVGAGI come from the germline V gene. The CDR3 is CASSYSHGAWNTEAFF. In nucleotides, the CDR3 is TGTGCCAGCAGTTACTCCCATGGGGCGTGGAACACTGAAGCTTTCTTT.

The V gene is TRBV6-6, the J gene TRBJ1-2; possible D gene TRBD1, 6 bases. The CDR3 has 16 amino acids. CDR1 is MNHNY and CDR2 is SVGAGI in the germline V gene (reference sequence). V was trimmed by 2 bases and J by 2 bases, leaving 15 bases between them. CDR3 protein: CASSYNGGGANYGYTF. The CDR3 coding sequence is TGTGCCAGCAGTTACAACGGGGGGGGCGCAAACTATGGCTACACCTTC.

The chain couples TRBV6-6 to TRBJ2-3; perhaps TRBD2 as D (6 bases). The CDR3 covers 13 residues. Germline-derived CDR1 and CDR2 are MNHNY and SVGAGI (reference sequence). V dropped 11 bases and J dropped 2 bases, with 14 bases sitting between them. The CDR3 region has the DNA TGTGCCCCGGAGGGTGCATCCACAGATACGCAGTATTTT. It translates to CAPEGASTDTQYF.

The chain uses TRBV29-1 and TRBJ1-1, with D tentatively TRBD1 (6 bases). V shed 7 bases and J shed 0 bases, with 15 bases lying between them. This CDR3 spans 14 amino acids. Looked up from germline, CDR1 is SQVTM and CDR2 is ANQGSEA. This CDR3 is CSGAQGQVNTEAFF. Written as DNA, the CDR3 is TGCAGCGGGGCCCAGGGGCAAGTGAACACTGAAGCTTTCTTT.